The entry below gives a single TCR beta chain sequence along with its context. Other DNA sequences of this sample code for an identical CDR3. Original data processing: Using reference gene primer amplification, nucleated cell counts were estimated. Clones were read by immunoSEQ multiplex PCR, and TCRdb kept only the in-frame ones, dropping some. That table supplies the V and J calls and clone size; D and trimming were determined from the DNA. The sample includes some 150,000 clones, approximately 83% of them seen just once. The data stem from a study of blood T cell repertoires in COVID-19. Across the whole study: Acute and convalescent COVID-19 specimens originated in the United States, Italy and Spain. PBMCs, B-cell-depleted T cells, or T cells provided the cDNA or gDNA that made up the material.

The CDR3 extends over 12 amino acids. Per the germline V gene, CDR1 is SQVTM and CDR2 is ANQGSEA. Trimming cost V 4 bases and J 2 bases, with 6 bases left between them. The origin of this receptor is a man between 65 and 85 years old with acute or convalescent COVID-19. The sample comprised peripheral blood. V and J are TRBV29-1 and TRBJ1-5; D remains ambiguous. The CDR3 nucleotides read TGCAGCGTTGCGCAGGGCAATCAGCCCCAGCATTTT. Its protein product is CSVAQGNQPQHF.